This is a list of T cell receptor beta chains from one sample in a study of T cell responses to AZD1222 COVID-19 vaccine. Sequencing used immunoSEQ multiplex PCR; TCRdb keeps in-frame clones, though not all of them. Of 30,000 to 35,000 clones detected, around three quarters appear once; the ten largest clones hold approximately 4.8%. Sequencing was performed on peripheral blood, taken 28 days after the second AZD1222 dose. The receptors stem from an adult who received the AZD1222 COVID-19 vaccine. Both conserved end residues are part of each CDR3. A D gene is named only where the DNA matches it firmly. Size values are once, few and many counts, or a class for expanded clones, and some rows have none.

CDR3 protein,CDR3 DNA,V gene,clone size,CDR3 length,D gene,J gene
CASSWTGGLYGYTF,TGTGCCAGCAGCTGGACAGGGGGCTTGTATGGCTACACCTTC,TRBV11-2,-,14,TRBD1,TRBJ1-2
CASSESADTQYF,TGCGCCAGCAGTGAATCTGCAGATACGCAGTATTTT,TRBV10-1,-,12,-,TRBJ2-3
CASSPTSGGPSSYNEQFF,TGTGCCAGCTCACCAACTAGCGGGGGGCCGAGCTCCTACAATGAGCAGTTCTTC,TRBV18,-,18,TRBD2,TRBJ2-1
CASSVAGARGNTIYF,TGTGCCAGCAGCGTAGCAGGGGCGCGGGGAAACACCATATATTTT,TRBV9,-,15,-,TRBJ1-3
CASSVTPGQGNEQYF,TGTGCCAGCAGCGTAACTCCGGGACAGGGAAACGAGCAGTACTTC,TRBV9,once,15,TRBD1,TRBJ2-7
CASSYSQGFSSPLHF,TGTGCCAGCAGTTACTCGCAGGGATTTAGCTCACCCCTCCACTTT,TRBV6-6,-,15,-,TRBJ1-6
CASSLPTSPRTDTQYF,TGTGCCAGCAGCTTACCAACTAGCCCCCGCACAGATACGCAGTATTTT,TRBV7-9,-,16,-,TRBJ2-3
CAISDQQGSNEKLFF,TGTGCCATCAGTGATCAACAGGGGTCTAATGAAAAACTGTTTTTT,TRBV10-3,once,15,TRBD1,TRBJ1-4
CASGKGDGYTF,TGTGCCAGCGGCAAGGGGGATGGCTACACCTTC,TRBV6-5,-,11,-,TRBJ1-2
CATGGPKNNEQFF,TGCGCCACCGGAGGTCCCAAAAACAATGAGCAGTTCTTC,TRBV5-1,-,13,-,TRBJ2-1
CASSLAGLSEEAFF,TGTGCCAGCAGCTTAGCCGGGCTTAGTGAAGAAGCTTTCTTT,TRBV7-9,-,14,-,TRBJ1-1
CASSVGLAADTQYF,TGTGCCAGCAGCGTAGGGCTAGCAGCAGATACGCAGTATTTT,TRBV9,-,14,-,TRBJ2-3
CAWNPGLTTGELFF,TGTGCCTGGAACCCGGGACTCACCACCGGGGAGCTGTTTTTT,TRBV30,-,14,-,TRBJ2-2
CASSTYGLGGYTF,TGTGCCAGCAGTACGTACGGGCTTGGTGGCTACACCTTC,TRBV25-1,-,13,-,TRBJ1-2
CASSYSTSVAGELFF,TGTGCCAGCAGTTACTCAACTAGCGTCGCCGGGGAGCTGTTTTTT,TRBV6-2/TRBV6-3,once,15,TRBD2,TRBJ2-2
CPPSGQGITSPLHF,TGCCCCCCCAGTGGACAGGGGATAACTTCACCCCTCCACTTT,TRBV10-2,-,14,TRBD1,TRBJ1-6
CASSRSAYEQYF,TGTGCCAGCAGCCGGAGTGCCTACGAGCAGTACTTC,TRBV12-3/TRBV12-4,-,12,-,TRBJ2-7
CASSLTTGAYEQYF,TGTGCCAGCAGCTTAACGACAGGGGCCTACGAGCAGTACTTC,TRBV7-9,few,14,TRBD1,TRBJ2-7
CASSLGQGVGTDTQYF,TGTGCCAGCAGCCTTGGGCAGGGAGTCGGCACAGATACGCAGTATTTT,TRBV14,-,16,-,TRBJ2-3
CASSSTGGTEAFF,TGTGCCAGCAGTTCGACAGGGGGAACTGAAGCTTTCTTT,TRBV6-6,-,13,TRBD1,TRBJ1-1
CASSTRGPGTQYF,TGTGCCAGCAGTACCCGGGGACCAGGGACCCAGTACTTC,TRBV12-3/TRBV12-4,-,13,-,TRBJ2-5
CSVAGSRGGTDTQYF,TGCAGCGTTGCGGGGTCCAGGGGAGGCACAGATACGCAGTATTTT,TRBV29-1,few,15,-,TRBJ2-3
CASSYRDNYEQYF,TGTGCCAGCTCATACCGGGACAACTACGAGCAGTACTTC,TRBV19,-,13,-,TRBJ2-7
CASSTLATTDTQYF,TGTGCCAGCAGTACTCTAGCGACCACAGATACGCAGTATTTT,TRBV5-4,-,14,-,TRBJ2-3
CASSPDRANEQFF,TGTGCCAGCAGCCCGGACAGGGCAAATGAGCAGTTCTTC,TRBV7-3,medium-sized,13,TRBD1,TRBJ2-1
CASSYRVGETQYF,TGTGCCAGCTCATACAGGGTTGGGGAGACCCAGTACTTC,TRBV18,-,13,-,TRBJ2-5
CATQEYSNQPQHF,TGTGCTACGCAGGAATATAGCAATCAGCCCCAGCATTTT,TRBV24-1,-,13,-,TRBJ1-5
CSGQGVSTQYF,TGCAGTGGGCAGGGGGTATCAACCCAGTACTTC,TRBV20-1,-,11,TRBD1,TRBJ2-5
CASSVGGTNEKLFF,TGTGCCAGCAGCGTAGGGGGGACTAATGAAAAACTGTTTTTT,TRBV9,-,14,-,TRBJ1-4
CASSALEPANEQFF,TGTGCCAGCAGTGCACTCGAGCCGGCAAATGAGCAGTTCTTC,TRBV27,-,14,-,TRBJ2-1
CASPKGVWGTEAFF,TGTGCCAGTCCCAAGGGGGTATGGGGCACTGAAGCTTTCTTT,TRBV6-5,-,14,-,TRBJ1-1
CAISVEGNTEAFF,TGTGCCATCAGTGTTGAGGGGAACACTGAAGCTTTCTTT,TRBV10-3,-,13,-,TRBJ1-1
CASRRMVTSSTDTQYF,TGTGCCAGCAGGAGAATGGTTACCTCTAGCACAGATACGCAGTATTTT,TRBV7-2,-,16,-,TRBJ2-3
CASKLGGKDSPLHF,TGTGCCAGCAAACTAGGGGGGAAAGATTCACCCCTCCACTTT,TRBV7-2,-,14,-,TRBJ1-6
CASSKGDYISTDTQYF,TGTGCCAGCTCAAAAGGAGACTATATAAGCACAGATACGCAGTATTTT,TRBV18,-,16,-,TRBJ2-3
CAWGGGVNTEAFF,TGTGCCTGGGGCGGGGGGGTGAACACTGAAGCTTTCTTT,TRBV30,-,13,-,TRBJ1-1
CASRGDWGNTEAFF,TGTGCCAGCAGGGGGGACTGGGGCAACACTGAAGCTTTCTTT,TRBV6-4,-,14,-,TRBJ1-1
CASSPLAGYSGANVLTF,TGTGCCAGTAGTCCCTTAGCGGGGTACTCTGGGGCCAACGTCCTGACTTTC,TRBV19,-,17,TRBD2,TRBJ2-6
CASSPDYTGELFF,TGTGCCAGCAGCCCTGACTACACCGGGGAGCTGTTTTTT,TRBV5-8,-,13,-,TRBJ2-2